Listed here are 4 T cell receptor beta chains from one sample, sequenced in a study of spatial heterogeneity in lung cancer. Noted time point: blood at routine non-recurrence follow-up after resection. Whole RNA obtained from tumor, nontumor lung or frozen PBMC underwent sequencing without sorting. TCRdb reanalysed the 5' RACE reads using MiXCR and keeps one entry per CDR3 protein. Of about 50,000 distinct CDR3 sequences listed, 7.4% are singletons. This material consisted of PBMCs, taken at follow-up. Receptor source: a female donor with early-stage non-small cell lung cancer.

This clonotype was recorded many times. The chain couples TRBV12-3 or TRBV12-4 to TRBJ1-5; D is uncertain. Trimming removed 1 base at V and 2 bases at J, with 6 bases between. CDR3 length: 14 amino acids. CDR3 sequence: CASSLGGGNQPQHF. DNA for the CDR3: TGTGCCAGCAGTTTAGGTGGCGGCAATCAGCCCCAGCATTTT.

The chain employs TRBV3-1 and TRBJ2-4; D call uncertain. V lost 3 bases and J 0 bases, leaving 15 bases between the germline ends. CDR3 size: 17 residues. Germline loops: CDR1 LGHDT, CDR2 YNNKEL (reference sequence). CDR3 amino acids: CASSHLTGPAAKNIQYF. In DNA form, the CDR3 reads TGTGCCAGCAGCCATCTCACCGGACCCGCAGCCAAAAACATTCAGTACTTC.

This clonotype appeared many times. This chain uses TRBV30 with TRBJ1-1, with no clear D. The CDR3 loop spans 13 amino acids. Per germline, CDR1 GTSNPN and CDR2 SVGIG (reference sequence). Trimming removed 0 bases from V and 11 bases from J, with 16 bases in between. The CDR3 bases are TGTGCCTGGAGTGTACAAGGTCCCCGAAGGGCTTTCTTT. It is translated as CAWSVQGPRRAFF.

This clonotype was recorded many times. This sequence joins TRBV19 and TRBJ2-2; D is perhaps TRBD1 or TRBD2 (5 bases each). CDR1 is LNHDA, CDR2 SQIVND, per germline (reference sequence). The CDR3 is made up of 16 amino acids. V lost 2 bases, J lost 6 bases, and 16 bases lay in between. The CDR3 DNA reads as TGTGCCAGTAGTATATCCACCCTTTTGGGGGCCGGGGAGCTGTTTTTT. This sequence encodes CASSISTLLGAGELFF.